These 12 T cell receptor beta chains came from one sample sequenced in a study of blood T cell repertoires in COVID-19. Clones were sequenced by immunoSEQ multiplex PCR, and TCRdb holds only the in-frame ones, with some missing. This table holds roughly 34,000 clones, about 90% found once. The sequencing input was peripheral blood. The receptors were gathered from a man of 80 years or more with acute or convalescent COVID-19.

The chain employs TRBV4-1 and TRBJ2-1; TRBD1 aligns across 7 bases. The V and J ends lost 0 bases and 5 bases, in that order; junction bases with no gene match: 4. The CDR3 has 15 residues. CDR1 is MGHRA, CDR2 YSYEKL, per germline. This CDR3 is CASSQDSGTDNEQFF. CDR3 sequence (DNA): TGCGCCAGCAGCCAAGATTCCGGGACAGACAATGAGCAGTTCTTC.

This clone was recorded only once. The CDR3 reads CAWTGTGGYTGELFF. CDR3 sequence (DNA): TGTGCCTGGACCGGGACAGGGGGCTATACCGGGGAGCTGTTTTTT. The V call is TRBV30, the J call TRBJ2-2; 12 positions match TRBD1. V was clipped by 4 bases and J by 5 bases; unmatched bases: 5. Germline lookup yields CDR1 GTSNPN and CDR2 SVGIG (reference sequence). This CDR3 is 15 amino acids long.

This clone has just a few counts. The chain carries TRBV11-2 and TRBJ1-1; D is perhaps TRBD1 (6 bases). CDR1 and CDR2 from the germline V gene are SGHAT and FQNNGV. V lost 5 bases and J 6 bases, leaving 13 bases between the germline ends. The CDR3 runs to 13 residues. Here the CDR3 DNA reads TGTGCCAGCAGCCCCAAGACAGGCTCTGAAGCTTTCTTT. It is translated as CASSPKTGSEAFF.

This chain uses TRBV6-1 with TRBJ2-1; 9 nucleotides align to TRBD1. The CDR3 runs 15 residues. CDR1 and CDR2 (germline): MNHNS, SASEGT. V shed 3 bases, J shed 7 bases, and the junction held 7 bases outside the gene matches. CDR3 nucleotides: TGTGCCAGCAGTGAGGTGACAGGGGGAGAAAATGAGCAGTTCTTC. It encodes CASSEVTGGENEQFF.

This clone appeared a single time. The chain couples TRBV10-3 to TRBJ1-2, with 8 bases lining up with TRBD1. This CDR3 is built from 16 residues. Losses at the gene ends were 6 bases for V and 0 bases for J; bases not matched to a gene: 9. Germline V lookup: CDR1 ENHRY, CDR2 SYGVKD. Here the CDR3 DNA reads TGTGCCATCAGACCCCGGGGACAGGCGACTAACTATGGCTACACCTTC. Protein: CAIRPRGQATNYGYTF.

The rearrangement uses TRBV4-2 and TRBJ1-2; TRBD1 matches at 7 bases. Germline lookup yields CDR1 LGHNA and CDR2 YNFKEQ. The CDR3 loop spans 17 amino acids. V lost 0 bases to trimming and J lost 8 bases; unmatched junction nucleotides: 15. The CDR3 reads CASSQDPGTAVEGGYTF. The DNA for the CDR3 is TGTGCCAGCAGCCAAGACCCCGGGACAGCGGTGGAGGGAGGCTACACCTTC.

This chain joins TRBV3-1 (or the pseudogene TRBV3-2) and TRBJ1-6; no definite D call. CDR3 length: 14 amino acids. Looked up from germline, CDR1 is LGHDT and CDR2 is YNNKEL (reference sequence). V was clipped by 2 bases and J by 7 bases, with 9 bases between them. CDR3 sequence: CASSQLSPNSPLHF. The CDR3 DNA reads TGTGCCAGCAGCCAACTATCGCCAAATTCACCCCTCCACTTT.

This rearrangement joins TRBV6-4 to TRBJ1-1; no reliable D call. Germline V gene lookup returns CDR1 MRHNA and CDR2 SNTAGT. This CDR3 is 14 amino acids long. V was pared by 0 bases and J by 4 bases, with 9 bases between. The CDR3 nucleotides are TGTGCCAGCAGTGACTCGAGTCGAGCCACTGAAGCTTTCTTT. Amino acids: CASSDSSRATEAFF.

This chain uses TRBV18 with TRBJ1-1; a possible D gene is TRBD1 (5 bases). The CDR3 is 14 amino acids. The germline CDR1 and CDR2 sequences are KGHSH and LQKENI. V was cut by 3 bases and J by 1 base, with 9 bases left in between. This CDR3 is CASSPYTGNTEAFF. The CDR3 DNA reads TGTGCCAGCTCACCGTATACAGGGAACACTGAAGCTTTCTTT.

This clone occurred once. CDR3 sequence (DNA): TGCGCCAGCAGCTGGGGGCGGGTTGCAACTAATGAAAAACTGTTTTTT. Encoded protein: CASSWGRVATNEKLFF. This rearrangement joins TRBV5-1 to TRBJ1-4, with a tentative D call TRBD1 (6 bases). The CDR3 sequence is 16 residues long. V was shortened by 3 bases and J by 0 bases, with 12 bases between the two germline ends. Germline CDR1 and CDR2: SGHRS and YFSETQ.

The chain has TRBV6-6 and TRBJ2-7, with 9 bases lining up with TRBD1. The V gene's germline CDR1 is MNHNY and CDR2 SVGAGI (reference sequence). The CDR3 contains 15 residues. Losses at the gene ends were 8 bases for V and 2 bases for J; bases not matched to a gene: 10. The CDR3, as DNA: TGTGCCAGCGGTCCGGGACAGGGAATCACCTACGAGCAGTACTTC. Its translation is CASGPGQGITYEQYF.

V is TRBV30 and J is TRBJ1-5; no reliable D call. Trimming took 2 bases from V and 4 from J, leaving 9 bases between them. This CDR3 contains 13 residues. CDR1 GTSNPN and CDR2 SVGIG come from the germline V gene (reference sequence). The DNA for the CDR3 is TGTGCCTGGAGTATCGGTAAGAATCAGCCCCAGCATTTT. It yields the protein CAWSIGKNQPQHF.